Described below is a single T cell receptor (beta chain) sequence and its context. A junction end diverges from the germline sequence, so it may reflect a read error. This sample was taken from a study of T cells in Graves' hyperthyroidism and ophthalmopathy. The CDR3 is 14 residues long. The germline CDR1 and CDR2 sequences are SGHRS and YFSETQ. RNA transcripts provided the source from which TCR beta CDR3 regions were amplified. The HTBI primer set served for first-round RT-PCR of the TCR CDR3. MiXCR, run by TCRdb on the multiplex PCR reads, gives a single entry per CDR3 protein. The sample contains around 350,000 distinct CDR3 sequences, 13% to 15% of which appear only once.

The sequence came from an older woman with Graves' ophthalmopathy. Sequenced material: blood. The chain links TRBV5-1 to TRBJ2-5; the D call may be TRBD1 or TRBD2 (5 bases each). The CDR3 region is CASSLGVISETQYF. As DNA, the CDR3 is TGTGCCAGCAGCTTGGGGGTAATCTCGGAGACCCAGTACTTC. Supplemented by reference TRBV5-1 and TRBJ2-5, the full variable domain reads KAGVTQTPRYLIKTRGQQVTLSCSPISGHRSVSWYQQTPGQGLQFLFEYFSETQRNKGNFPGRFSGRQFSNSRSEMNVSTLELGDSALYLCASSLGVISETQYFGPGTRLLVL.